Following are 23 T cell receptor beta chains from one sample sequenced in a study of T cell responses to AZD1222 COVID-19 vaccine. The assay was immunoSEQ multiplex PCR, and TCRdb's table has in-frame clones only and misses some. The table for this sample gives more than 110,000 clones. The sample comprised peripheral blood. The receptors stem from an adult in good health.

The chain links TRBV9 to TRBJ2-5, with 8 bases fitting TRBD2. There are 14 residues in the CDR3. V was pared by 4 bases and J by 5 bases, with 7 bases of the junction left unmatched. The germline CDR1 and CDR2 sequences are SGDLS and YYNGEE. The CDR3 coding sequence is TGTGCCAGCAGCATTACGGGGGGGCCGGAGACCCAGTACTTC. Its protein is CASSITGGPETQYF.

This rearrangement joins TRBV18 to TRBJ1-2; 7 positions agree with TRBD1. The CDR3 is 15 amino acids. CDR1 and CDR2 from the germline V gene are KGHSH and LQKENI. The V segment lost 3 bases and the J segment 4 bases; nucleotides outside the gene matches: 8. CDR3 sequence: CASSPPLDRSYGYTF. The CDR3 DNA reads TGTGCCAGCTCACCCCCTCTGGACAGGAGCTATGGCTACACCTTC.

As for this clone: At one end the junction does not follow the germline gene, possibly because of a read error. This chain uses TRBV5-6 with TRBJ2-7, with no clear D. The CDR3 has 15 residues. Germline CDR1 is SGHDT and CDR2 is YYEEEE. CDR3 amino acids: CASSLERLRTYGQYF. The DNA of the CDR3 is TGTGCCAGCAGCTTGGAACGGCTTAGGACCTACGGGCAGTACTTC.

The CDR3 bases are TGTGCCAGCAGTCCGGGGACTAGCGGGGTCTACAATGAGCAGTTCTTC. It is translated as CASSPGTSGVYNEQFF. This sequence joins TRBV2 and TRBJ2-1; 13 positions match TRBD2. Germline CDR1 and CDR2: SNHLY and FYNNEI. The V and J ends lost 5 bases and 3 bases, in that order; junction bases with no gene match: 4. There are 16 residues in the CDR3.

The chain couples TRBV12-3 or TRBV12-4 to TRBJ2-2, with D unclear. V dropped 6 bases and J dropped 5 bases, with 7 bases sitting between them. The length of the CDR3 is 12 residues. The CDR3 DNA reads as TGTGCCAGCAGCCGGTTGACCGGGGAGCTGTTTTTT. Its translation: CASSRLTGELFF.

The rearrangement joins TRBV9 to TRBJ2-2; 7 positions match TRBD2. The V segment lost 4 bases and the J segment 7 bases; nucleotides outside the gene matches: 4. The CDR3 is 13 residues long. Germline CDR1 and CDR2: SGDLS and YYNGEE. The DNA for the CDR3 is TGTGCCAGCAGCCCTGCGGGGGACGGGGAGCTGTTTTTT. Translated: CASSPAGDGELFF.

The CDR3 here is CASSLGIQGEVEETQYF. The CDR3 DNA follows: TGTGCCAGCAGCTTAGGAATACAGGGCGAAGTAGAAGAGACCCAGTACTTC. V usage is TRBV7-9 and J usage is TRBJ2-5, with D possibly being TRBD1 (6 bases). The germline V gene encodes CDR1 SEHNR and CDR2 FQNEAQ (reference sequence). With 1 base removed from V and 3 bases from J, the gap between germline ends came to 18 bases. CDR3 length equals 17 residues.

The rearrangement uses TRBV6-5 and TRBJ1-4; D not resolved. The CDR3 totals 14 residues. Germline V gene lookup returns CDR1 MNHEY and CDR2 SVGAGI. V dropped 5 bases and J dropped 5 bases, with 12 bases sitting between them. CDR3 region: CASSHIRENEKLFF. CDR3 coding DNA: TGTGCCAGCAGTCACATCCGCGAGAATGAAAAACTGTTTTTT.

The chain has TRBV7-2 and TRBJ2-3; 12 nucleotides line up with TRBD1. Trimming removed 3 bases from V and 4 bases from J; junction bases left unmatched: 2. The length of the CDR3 is 15 residues. Germline values: CDR1 SGHTA, CDR2 FQGNSA. CDR3 protein: CASSLRDRGPDTQYF. The CDR3 nucleotides read TGTGCCAGCAGCTTGAGGGACAGGGGGCCAGATACGCAGTATTTT.

This chain uses TRBV6-5 with TRBJ2-5; 12 bases match TRBD2. Germline lookup yields CDR1 MNHEY and CDR2 SVGAGI. The CDR3 extends over 14 amino acids. V lost 7 bases to trimming and J lost 5 bases; unmatched junction nucleotides: 5. This CDR3 is CASTTSGGWETQYF. DNA of the CDR3: TGTGCCAGCACGACTAGCGGGGGTTGGGAGACCCAGTACTTC.

The rearrangement joins TRBV7-2 to TRBJ2-2; D is possibly TRBD1 (6 bases). The CDR3 is 19 residues long. The V and J ends lost 1 base and 1 base respectively, with 19 bases between them. The germline gives CDR1 SGHTA, CDR2 FQGNSA. The CDR3 DNA follows: TGTGCCAGCAGCTTAGAGGTTCTGGGACACCCTCTGAACACCGGGGAGCTGTTTTTT. This translates into CASSLEVLGHPLNTGELFF.

The chain carries TRBV24-1 and TRBJ2-1, with 7 positions matching TRBD1. Germline V lookup: CDR1 KGHDR, CDR2 SFDVKD. This CDR3 is 15 amino acids long. After removal of 10 bases from V and 4 bases from J, the junction contained 12 bases not matched to a gene. Written as DNA, the CDR3 is TGTGCCACTAGTCGCGGACAGGAGCCATACAATGAGCAGTTCTTC. Residues: CATSRGQEPYNEQFF.

The CDR3 nucleotides read TGTGCCAGCAGCCCTAACCCACAGGGCACTGAAGCTTTCTTT. Translation gives CASSPNPQGTEAFF. The chain combines TRBV7-9 with TRBJ1-1, with a tentative D call TRBD1 (6 bases). Germline V gene data show CDR1 as SEHNR and CDR2 as FQNEAQ (reference sequence). The germline V and J ends were trimmed by 5 bases and 4 bases, with 14 bases remaining between them. The CDR3 sequence is 14 residues long.

The chain uses TRBV5-1 and TRBJ1-2; D uncertain. The CDR3 length is 15 residues. V lost 0 bases to trimming and J lost 4 bases, with 13 bases between them. Germline loops: CDR1 SGHRS, CDR2 YFSETQ. CDR3 residues: CASSLGTRDLYGYTF. The CDR3 DNA reads as TGCGCCAGCAGCTTGGGGACGCGTGATCTCTATGGCTACACCTTC.

The chain uses TRBV9 and TRBJ1-5; 11 bases agree with TRBD1. Trimming took 4 bases from V and 2 from J; bases not matched to a gene: 14. From germline, CDR1 is SGDLS and CDR2 YYNGEE. The CDR3 length is 19 residues. The CDR3 spells CASSTRTGGLHCGNQPQHF. CDR3 sequence (DNA): TGTGCCAGCAGCACGCGGACAGGGGGCTTACATTGTGGCAATCAGCCCCAGCATTTT.

This chain uses TRBV7-2 with TRBJ1-2, with D unresolved. This CDR3 has 15 amino acids. Looked up from germline, CDR1 is SGHTA and CDR2 is FQGNSA. V was pared by 5 bases and J by 5 bases, with 18 bases between. The CDR3, as DNA: TGTGCCAGCAGCCTAACTGGGCCCAGTTTATATGGCTACACCTTC. This translates into CASSLTGPSLYGYTF. Together with reference TRBV7-2 and TRBJ1-2, the CDR3 gives the full variable domain: GAGVSQSPSNKVTEKGKDVELRCDPISGHTALYWYRQSLGQGLEFLIYFQGNSAPDKSGLPSDRFSAERTGGSVSTLTIQRTQQEDSAVYLCASSLTGPSLYGYTFGSGTRLTVV.

The chain combines TRBV28 with TRBJ2-7; TRBD1 agrees at 10 bases. Germline V gene sequence: CDR1 MDHEN, CDR2 SYDVKM. V shed 4 bases, J shed 4 bases, and the junction held 7 bases outside the gene matches. This CDR3 has 15 residues. CDR3 sequence reads: CASSSRQGALYEQYF. The DNA for the CDR3 is TGTGCCAGCAGTTCGAGACAGGGGGCACTGTACGAGCAGTACTTC.

The rearrangement uses TRBV27 and TRBJ2-1; D not resolved. This CDR3 is 12 amino acids long. CDR1 is MNHEY, CDR2 SMNVEV, per germline (reference sequence). Trimming pared 3 bases from V and 4 bases from J, leaving 4 bases between. CDR3 sequence: CASSLGYNEQFF. DNA for the CDR3: TGTGCCAGCAGTTTGGGGTACAATGAGCAGTTCTTC.

The V and J genes are TRBV4-3 and TRBJ2-2, with D possibly matching TRBD1 (6 bases). CDR1 and CDR2 (germline): LGHNA, YSLEER. The CDR3 loop spans 16 amino acids. V was trimmed by 0 bases and J by 7 bases, leaving 15 bases between them. CDR3 in amino acids: CASSQDLGQGIGELFF. In DNA, the CDR3 is TGCGCCAGCAGCCAAGATCTAGGGCAGGGGATCGGGGAGCTGTTTTTT.

As concerns this clone: The junction and the germline gene differ at one end; a read error may be behind it. The chain carries TRBV30 and TRBJ2-7, with 8 bases that match TRBD1. The CDR3 runs 12 residues. Germline V gene lookup returns CDR1 GTSNPN and CDR2 SVGIG (reference sequence). The chain's CDR3 is CAWSTGTGVSNF. Written as DNA, the CDR3 is TGTGCCTGGAGTACCGGGACAGGAGTATCGAACTTC.

CDR3 sequence (DNA): TGTGCCTGGAGTGTACTGGTAAACACCGGGGAGCTGTTTTTT. It translates to CAWSVLVNTGELFF. The chain uses TRBV30 and TRBJ2-2; no clear D gene. This CDR3 is built from 14 residues. With 0 bases removed from V and 2 bases from J, the gap between germline ends came to 7 bases. Germline assignment: CDR1 GTSNPN and CDR2 SVGIG (reference sequence).

The chain couples TRBV7-2 to TRBJ2-5; the D call may be TRBD1 or TRBD2 (5 bases each). This CDR3 contains 15 residues. Germline lookup yields CDR1 SGHTA and CDR2 FQGNSA. The V end was cut by 3 bases, the J end by 5 bases, with 16 bases between. The CDR3 is CASSLGVSGWETQYF. The CDR3 coding sequence is TGTGCCAGCAGCTTGGGGGTTTCGGGCTGGGAGACCCAGTACTTC. Full variable domain (missing parts from reference TRBV7-2 and TRBJ2-5): GAGVSQSPSNKVTEKGKDVELRCDPISGHTALYWYRQSLGQGLEFLIYFQGNSAPDKSGLPSDRFSAERTGGSVSTLTIQRTQQEDSAVYLCASSLGVSGWETQYFGPGTRLLVL.

The rearrangement links TRBV3-1 (or the pseudogene TRBV3-2) to TRBJ2-3; D is ambiguous. This CDR3 has 12 amino acids. Trimming left V 5 bases short and J 1 base short, with 4 bases between. Germline V gene sequence: CDR1 LGHDT, CDR2 YNNKEL (reference sequence). CDR3 sequence reads: CASSGRTDTQYF. CDR3 nucleotides: TGTGCCAGCAGCGGACGCACAGATACGCAGTATTTT.